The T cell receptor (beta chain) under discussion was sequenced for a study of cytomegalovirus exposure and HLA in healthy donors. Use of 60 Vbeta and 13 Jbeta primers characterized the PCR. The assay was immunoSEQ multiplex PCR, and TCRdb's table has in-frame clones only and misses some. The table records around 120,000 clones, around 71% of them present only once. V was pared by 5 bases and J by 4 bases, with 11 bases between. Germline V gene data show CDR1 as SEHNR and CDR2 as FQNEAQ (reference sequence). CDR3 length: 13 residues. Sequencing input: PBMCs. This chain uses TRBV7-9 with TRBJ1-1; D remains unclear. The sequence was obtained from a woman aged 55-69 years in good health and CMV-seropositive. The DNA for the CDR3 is TGTGCCAGCAGCCCTCGGACTGGCACTGAAGCTTTCTTT. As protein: CASSPRTGTEAFF. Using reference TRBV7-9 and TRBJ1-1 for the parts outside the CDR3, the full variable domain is DTGVSQNPRHKITKRGQNVTFRCDPISEHNRLYWYRQTLGQGPEFLTYFQNEAQLEKSRLLSDRFSAERPKGSFSTLEIQRTEQGDSAMYLCASSPRTGTEAFFGQGTRLTVV.